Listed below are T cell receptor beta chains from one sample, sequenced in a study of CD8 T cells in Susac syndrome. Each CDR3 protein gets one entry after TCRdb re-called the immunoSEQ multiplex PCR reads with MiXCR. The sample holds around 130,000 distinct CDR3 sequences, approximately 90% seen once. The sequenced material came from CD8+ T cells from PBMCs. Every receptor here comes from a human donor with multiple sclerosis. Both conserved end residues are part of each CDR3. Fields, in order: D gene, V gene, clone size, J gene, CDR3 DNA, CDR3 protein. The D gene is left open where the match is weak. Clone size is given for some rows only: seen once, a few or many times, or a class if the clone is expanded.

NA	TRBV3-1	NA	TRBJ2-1	TGTGCCAGCAGCTGGGGGTGGGAGCAGTTCTTC	CASSWGWEQFF
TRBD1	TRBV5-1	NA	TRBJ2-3	TGCGCCAGCAGCTTCGGGACAGGAGGCACAGATACGCAGTATTTT	CASSFGTGGTDTQYF
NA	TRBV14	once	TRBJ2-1	TGTGCCAGCAGCCAAGATCTGGGCGGGCTTCCTGAGCAGTTCTTC	CASSQDLGGLPEQFF
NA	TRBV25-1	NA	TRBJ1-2	TGTGCCAGCTTCGGACCTACGGTGGATGGCTACACCTTC	CASFGPTVDGYTF
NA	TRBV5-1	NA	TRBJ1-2	TGCGCCAGCAGCTCTTGGGGGGCTGTAGGCTATGGCTACACCTTC	CASSSWGAVGYGYTF
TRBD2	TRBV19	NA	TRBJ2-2	TGTGCCAGTAGTCTAGCGGGAGCGCCAACCGGGGAGCTGTTTTTT	CASSLAGAPTGELFF
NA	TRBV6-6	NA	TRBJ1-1	TGTGCCAGCAGTTCCAGGATTGAACAGGGCGGCACTGAAGCTTTCTTT	CASSSRIEQGGTEAFF
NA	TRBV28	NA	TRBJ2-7	TGTGCCCACCGTGGCAGCCTAACAGACTCCTACGAGCAGTACTTC	CAHRGSLTDSYEQYF
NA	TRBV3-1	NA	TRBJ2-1	TGTGCCAGCAGCGACTTCGGGAACTCTGAGCAGTTCTTC	CASSDFGNSEQFF
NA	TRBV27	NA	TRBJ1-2	TGTGCCAGCAGGGACAGACTTTTCGGTGGCTACACCTTC	CASRDRLFGGYTF
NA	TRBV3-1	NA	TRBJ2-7	TGTGCCAGCAGCCAAGGTAGGATGAGCGACGAGCAGTACTTC	CASSQGRMSDEQYF
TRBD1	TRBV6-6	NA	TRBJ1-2	TGTGCCAGCAATGGGGACAGGCTCTTTCCGGTGGATGGCTACACCTTC	CASNGDRLFPVDGYTF
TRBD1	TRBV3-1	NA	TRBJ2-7	TGTGCCAGCAGCCAACTTCGAAAACAGGGGGACGAGCAGTACTTC	CASSQLRKQGDEQYF
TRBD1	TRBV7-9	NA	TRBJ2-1	TGTGCCAGCAGCACGAGACAGGGCGCGATCAATGAGCAGTTCTTC	CASSTRQGAINEQFF
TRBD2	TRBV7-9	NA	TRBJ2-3	TGTGCCAGCAGCTCGGGTAGCGGGGGACTCACAGATACGCAGTATTTT	CASSSGSGGLTDTQYF
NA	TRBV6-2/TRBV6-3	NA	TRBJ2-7	TGTGCCAGCAGTCTACTTGCTCCGAACTACGAGCAGTACTTC	CASSLLAPNYEQYF
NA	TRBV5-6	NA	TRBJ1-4	TGTGCCAGCAGCGCGACAGAGAATGAAAAACTGTTTTTT	CASSATENEKLFF
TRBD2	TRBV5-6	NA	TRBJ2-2	TGTGCCAGCAGCTTTAGCGGGAGGGCCGGGGAGCTGTTTTTT	CASSFSGRAGELFF
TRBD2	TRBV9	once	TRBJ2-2	TGTGCCAGCAGCGCCCTTAGCGGGGCCGGGGAGCTGTTTTTT	CASSALSGAGELFF
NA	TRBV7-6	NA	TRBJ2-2	TGTGCCAGCAGCTTATTTTCCAGGGACAACACCGGGGAGCTGTTTTTT	CASSLFSRDNTGELFF
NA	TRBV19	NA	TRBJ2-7	TGTGCCAGTAGTATAGCCAGGGTGGACTCCTACGAGCAGTACTTC	CASSIARVDSYEQYF
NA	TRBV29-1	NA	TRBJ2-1	TGCAGCGTCCCGGGTGGTGTTGGCGATGAGCAGTTCTTC	CSVPGGVGDEQFF
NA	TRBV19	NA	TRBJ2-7	TGTGCCAGTAGTTGGGGACTGGGGAATGACGAGCAGTACTTC	CASSWGLGNDEQYF
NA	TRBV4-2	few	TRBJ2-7	TGTGCCAGCAGCCAAGGAGGCCAGCCAAGCTACGAGCAGTACTTC	CASSQGGQPSYEQYF
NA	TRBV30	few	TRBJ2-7	TGTGCCTGGAGTGTTGAAGCTACCTACGAGCAGTACTTC	CAWSVEATYEQYF
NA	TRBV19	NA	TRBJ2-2	TGTGCCAGTACCCAAATAATGGAGGCCGTTACCGGGGAGCTGTTTTTT	CASTQIMEAVTGELFF
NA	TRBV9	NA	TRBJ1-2	TGTGCCAGCAGCGCCACAGGAGGTGGCTACACCTTC	CASSATGGGYTF
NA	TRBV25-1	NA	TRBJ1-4	TGTGCCAGGCGACTTAAGGCGAATGAAAAACTGTTTTTT	CARRLKANEKLFF
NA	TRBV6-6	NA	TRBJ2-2	TGTGCCAGCAGTTGGGGCCCGAACACCGGGGAGCTGTTTTTT	CASSWGPNTGELFF
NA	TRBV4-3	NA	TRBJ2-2	TGCGCCAGCAGCCAAGATAGAGGGGCTGCCGGGGAGCTGTTTTTT	CASSQDRGAAGELFF
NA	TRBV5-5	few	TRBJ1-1	TGTGCCAGCGATGATCTTATGAACACTGAAGCTTTCTTT	CASDDLMNTEAFF
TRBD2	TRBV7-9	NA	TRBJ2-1	TGTGCCAGCACATACGGGACTACCTACAATGAGCAGTTCTTC	CASTYGTTYNEQFF
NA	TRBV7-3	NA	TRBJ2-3	TGTGCCAGCAGCTTACTCGGGAGTTCACGGGATACGCAGTATTTT	CASSLLGSSRDTQYF
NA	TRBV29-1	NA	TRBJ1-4	TGCAGCGTTGGGGGAGGGGAAAAACTGTTTTTT	CSVGGGEKLFF
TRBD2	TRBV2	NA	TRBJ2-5	TGTGCCAGAAGGACTAGCGAGTACCAAGAGACCCAGTACTTC	CARRTSEYQETQYF
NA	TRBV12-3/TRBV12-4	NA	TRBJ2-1	TGTGCCAGCAGTTTAGCGCTGGGGGCGCTTTCTAATGAGCAGTTCTTC	CASSLALGALSNEQFF
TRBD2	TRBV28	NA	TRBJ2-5	TGTGCCAGCAGTACTTTAACTAGCGGGAGTGAAGAGACCCAGTACTTC	CASSTLTSGSEETQYF
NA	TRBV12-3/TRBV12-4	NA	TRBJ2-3	TGTGCCAGCAGTTTTACGGGAGAAGATACGCAGTATTTT	CASSFTGEDTQYF
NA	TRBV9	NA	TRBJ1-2	TGTGCCAGCAGCGTATACCGGGATGCTAGCGAGGGCTACACCTTC	CASSVYRDASEGYTF
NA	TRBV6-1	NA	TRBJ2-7	TGTGCCAGCAGTGAGCGGACAATGGGCGAGCAGTACTTC	CASSERTMGEQYF
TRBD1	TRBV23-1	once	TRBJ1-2	TGCGCCAGCAGTCATGGCCACCAGGGGGCGCGAGGCTACACCTTC	CASSHGHQGARGYTF
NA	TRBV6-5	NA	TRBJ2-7	TGTGCCAGCAGCTTCGGACCGGGGGCCCTTTACGAGCAGTACTTC	CASSFGPGALYEQYF
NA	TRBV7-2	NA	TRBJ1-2	TGTGCCAGCAGCTCTCCAGCGGACATCACCTATGGCTACACCTTC	CASSSPADITYGYTF
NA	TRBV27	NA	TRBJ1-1	TGTGCCAGCACCTCTCAGACTTTCTTT	CASTSQTFF
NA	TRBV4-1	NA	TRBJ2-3	TGCGCCAGCAGCCACGAGACAGATACGCAGTATTTT	CASSHETDTQYF
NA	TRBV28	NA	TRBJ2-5	TGTGCCAGCGGGTGGAGGGGGGAGACCCAGTACTTC	CASGWRGETQYF
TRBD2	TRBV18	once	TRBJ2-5	TGTGCCAGCTCACCCCTCGGACTAGCGGGAGGGCCAGGCAAAGAGACCCAGTACTTC	CASSPLGLAGGPGKETQYF
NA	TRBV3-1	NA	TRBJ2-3	TGTGCCAGCAGCCCGTCAGGGGAAGGCACAGATACGCAGTATTTT	CASSPSGEGTDTQYF
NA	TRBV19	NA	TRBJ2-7	TGTGCCAGTAGTGCCTCGGGGGCTTTAGGCGAGCAGTACTTC	CASSASGALGEQYF